The TCR beta chain under discussion was sequenced for a study of T cell changes during pregnancy in multiple sclerosis. The germline V gene encodes CDR1 LNHDA and CDR2 SQIVND (reference sequence). V lost 7 bases, J lost 0 bases, and 11 bases stayed unmatched. This CDR3 contains 16 residues. TCRdb's copy holds only in-frame clones and misses some; the assay was immunoSEQ multiplex PCR. The sample lists approximately 41,000 clones; more than 75% were seen once. The TCR sequence derives from a female donor in good health, enrolled as a control in a pregnancy study. The source material was CD4+ T cells from peripheral blood mononuclear cells, sampled in the second trimester of pregnancy. The chain uses TRBV19 and TRBJ1-1; 7 bases line up with TRBD1. CDR3 loop: CASTEGTALLNTEAFF. CDR3 nucleotides: TGTGCCAGTACCGAGGGGACAGCCTTATTGAACACTGAAGCTTTCTTT.